The 9 T cell receptor beta chains reported below all come from one sample, sequenced in a study of blood T cell repertoires in COVID-19. The protocol was immunoSEQ multiplex PCR, while the TCRdb copy is restricted to in-frame clones and leaves out a portion. The data show roughly 400,000 clones, roughly 86% seen once. Sequencing was performed on PBMCs or T cells enriched from blood (not recorded which). The receptors come from a woman in her 30s who had recovered from COVID-19.

This clone appeared a few times. The chain is built from TRBV7-2 and TRBJ2-7; 8 bases are shared with TRBD2. J lost 5 bases, V lost 3 bases, and 6 bases had no gene match. The germline V gene encodes CDR1 SGHTA and CDR2 FQGNSA. CDR3 length equals 14 residues. CDR3 DNA sequence: TGTGCCAGCAGCTTGCACGGGGGGGACGACGAGCAGTACTTC. It codes for CASSLHGGDDEQYF.

J is TRBJ1-5 and V is TRBV7-9; possible D gene TRBD1, 6 bases. The CDR3 is made up of 16 amino acids. The germline V gene has CDR1 SEHNR and CDR2 FQNEAQ (reference sequence). The V and J ends lost 5 bases and 2 bases respectively, with 16 bases between them. CDR3 in DNA: TGTGCCAGCAGCCCCCAGGGGCCGCTCGGCAATCAGCCCCAGCATTTT. Translating it yields CASSPQGPLGNQPQHF.

V gene TRBV9 combines with J gene TRBJ2-7, with 8 bases matching TRBD1. Germline-derived CDR1 and CDR2 are SGDLS and YYNGEE. J gave up 3 bases and V 0 bases, and 5 bases lay outside the gene matches. The CDR3 has 15 amino acids. CDR3 sequence reads: CASSVGGTGRYEQYF. The CDR3, as DNA: TGTGCCAGCAGCGTAGGGGGGACAGGCCGCTACGAGCAGTACTTC.

The chain joins TRBV19 to TRBJ2-1; 12 bases match TRBD1. The CDR3 is 16 residues long. Trimming cost V 3 bases and J 7 bases; bases outside gene matches: 7. Germline values: CDR1 LNHDA, CDR2 SQIVND (reference sequence). The CDR3 DNA follows: TGTGCCAGTAGTATTTGGGGACAGGGGGCTAGTAATGAGCAGTTCTTC. Protein product: CASSIWGQGASNEQFF.

This clone was counted a single time. V is TRBV10-3 and J is TRBJ2-7, with a tentative D call TRBD1 (6 bases). Germline lookup yields CDR1 ENHRY and CDR2 SYGVKD. This CDR3 contains 14 residues. Trimming removed 10 bases at V and 1 base at J, with 17 bases between. CDR3 nucleotide sequence: TGTGCCACCCAAGAGGGGGTGGCATCCTACGAGCAGTACTTC. The encoded protein is CATQEGVASYEQYF.

This rearrangement joins TRBV7-3 to TRBJ2-2, with D perhaps matching TRBD2 (6 bases). With 2 bases removed from V and 7 bases from J, the gap between germline ends came to 14 bases. Germline V gives CDR1 SGHTA, CDR2 FQGTGA. CDR3 length: 15 amino acids. The CDR3 region has the DNA TGTGCCAGCAGCTTAGGGCCCCGGGGGTACGGGGAGCTGTTTTTT. Translation gives CASSLGPRGYGELFF.

The chain combines TRBV27 with TRBJ1-5, with D possibly being TRBD1 (5 bases). The CDR3 extends over 15 amino acids. CDR1 and CDR2 from the germline V gene are MNHEY and SMNVEV (reference sequence). V was clipped by 3 bases and J by 0 bases, with 9 bases between them. CDR3 region: CASSLGLNSNQPQHF. The CDR3 DNA reads TGTGCCAGCAGTTTGGGACTCAATAGCAATCAGCCCCAGCATTTT.

The J gene is TRBJ2-1, the V gene TRBV18, with no clear D. The CDR3 runs 15 residues. Between the trimmed V and J ends, which lost 3 bases and 7 bases, there was a span of 16 bases. Germline CDR1 and CDR2: KGHSH and LQKENI. The CDR3, as DNA: TGTGCCAGCTCACCTTCTCGAGTACCTCTTAATGAGCAGTTCTTC. Its protein is CASSPSRVPLNEQFF. The full variable domain, in which reference TRBV18 and TRBJ2-1 provide the parts outside the CDR3, is NAGVMQNPRHLVRRRGQEARLRCSPMKGHSHVYWYRQLPEEGLKFMVYLQKENIIDESGMPKERFSAEFPKEGPSILRIQQVVRGDSAAYFCASSPSRVPLNEQFFGPGTRLTVL.

The gene calls are TRBV27 and TRBJ1-4; D may be TRBD1 (5 bases). Trimming took 7 bases from V and 3 from J, leaving 12 bases between them. The germline gives CDR1 MNHEY, CDR2 SMNVEV (reference sequence). This CDR3 contains 14 residues. CDR3 in amino acids: CASKRTSSNEKLFF. Written as DNA, the CDR3 is TGTGCCAGCAAACGGACATCTTCTAATGAAAAACTGTTTTTT.